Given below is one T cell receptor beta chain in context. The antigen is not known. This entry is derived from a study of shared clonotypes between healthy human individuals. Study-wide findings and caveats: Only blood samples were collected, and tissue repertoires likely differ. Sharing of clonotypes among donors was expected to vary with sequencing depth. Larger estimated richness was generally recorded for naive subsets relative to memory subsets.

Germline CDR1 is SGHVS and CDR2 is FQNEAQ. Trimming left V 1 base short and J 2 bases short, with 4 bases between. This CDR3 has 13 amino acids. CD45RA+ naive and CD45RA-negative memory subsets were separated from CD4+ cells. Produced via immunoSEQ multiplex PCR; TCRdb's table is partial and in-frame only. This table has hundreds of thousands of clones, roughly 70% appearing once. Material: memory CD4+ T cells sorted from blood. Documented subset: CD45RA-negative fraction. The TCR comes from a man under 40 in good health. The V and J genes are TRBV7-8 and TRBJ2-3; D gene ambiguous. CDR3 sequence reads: CASSLGVTDTQYF. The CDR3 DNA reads TGTGCCAGCAGCTTAGGCGTCACAGATACGCAGTATTTT.